These 5 T cell receptor beta chains originate from one sample sequenced in a study of identical twins. TCRdb recomputed calls from the 5' RACE reads with MiXCR, one row per CDR3 protein. The data show roughly 470,000 distinct CDR3 sequences, 13% to 15% seen once. These same records also appear under a second study, on yellow fever vaccine responses in identical twins.

Specimen: CD4+ T cells sorted from blood. The origin of the receptors is a woman under 30 in good health.

The chain recombines TRBV4-2 with TRBJ2-1, with unresolved D. The CDR3 is made up of 14 amino acids. Trimming removed 0 bases from V and 8 bases from J, with 11 bases in between. The germline gives CDR1 LGHNA, CDR2 YNFKEQ. For the CDR3, the DNA is TGTGCCAGCAGCCAAGACCCCCGGGCGGATGAGCAGTTCTTC. This encodes CASSQDPRADEQFF.

About this clonotype: As the CDR3 is not closed by the conserved phenylalanine or tryptophan, this likely results from a read error. This chain connects TRBV15 to TRBJ1-1; D is undetermined. CDR3 length: 16 residues. The V and J ends lost 2 bases and 3 bases respectively, with 16 bases between them. Germline assignment: CDR1 LNHNV and CDR2 YYDKDF (reference sequence). CDR3 bases: TGTGCCACCAGCAGAACAAAAACAAGGAAGGACACTGAAGCTTTCCTT. This sequence encodes CATSRTKTRKDTEAFL.

This clonotype was detected ten times or more. The chain employs TRBV10-3 and TRBJ2-7, with 8 nucleotides matching TRBD1. Trimming took 1 base from V and 3 from J; bases not matched to a gene: 5. The length of the CDR3 is 15 residues. Germline CDR1 and CDR2: ENHRY and SYGVKD. The CDR3 sequence is CAISELTGALYEQYF. The CDR3 DNA sequence: TGTGCCATCAGTGAGTTGACAGGGGCACTCTACGAGCAGTACTTC.

This clonotype turned up a few times. J is TRBJ2-2 and V is TRBV10-3; 9 bases map to TRBD1. CDR1 is ENHRY and CDR2 is SYGVKD in the germline V gene. This CDR3 has 14 amino acids. V was clipped by 6 bases and J by 3 bases; unmatched bases: 2. DNA for the CDR3: TGTGCCATCAGCCGGACAGGGGACACCGGGGAGCTGTTTTTT. It codes for CAISRTGDTGELFF.

The chain combines TRBV28 with TRBJ1-5; a weak D match, TRBD1 (5 bases). Germline values: CDR1 MDHEN, CDR2 SYDVKM. V was shortened by 6 bases and J by 10 bases, with 10 bases between the two germline ends. This CDR3 spans 11 amino acids. The CDR3 loop is CASSLDSPQHF. As DNA, the CDR3 is TGTGCCAGCAGCCTCGACAGTCCCCAGCATTTT.